The 15 T cell receptor beta chains given below trace back to one sample, sequenced in a study of post-analysis software for immune sequencing data. General study results and limits: With TRBV5-6, TRBV5-1 and TRBV20-1 included, a handful of TRBV segments were more frequent in patients than in controls.

Their specific antigens are unknown. Carried by the TCR beta cDNA libraries were unique molecular identifiers. TCRdb re-analysed the PCR reads in MiXCR, keeping a single row per CDR3 protein. The data contain 740,000 or so distinct CDR3 sequences, roughly 50% of them seen just once; the ten biggest clones take up approximately 4.5%. Sequencing input: blood. These receptors were obtained from a girl between 5 and 17 years old with multiple sclerosis.

This chain links TRBV6-1 with TRBJ2-1, with unresolved D. This CDR3 is 14 amino acids long. V lost 2 bases and J 6 bases, leaving 11 bases between the germline ends. Per germline, CDR1 MNHNS and CDR2 SASEGT. The CDR3: CASSETSQPNEQFF. CDR3 sequence (DNA): TGTGCCAGCAGTGAAACCTCCCAGCCCAATGAGCAGTTCTTC.

This clonotype has more than one count but fewer than ten. The chain joins TRBV29-1 to TRBJ2-1, with a tentative D call TRBD1 (5 bases). Trimming took 5 bases from V and 4 from J, leaving 12 bases between them. From germline, CDR1 is SQVTM and CDR2 ANQGSEA. The CDR3 extends over 13 amino acids. The CDR3 nucleotides read TGCAGCGTTCGGCCGAAGGGGTACAATGAGCAGTTCTTC. Protein sequence: CSVRPKGYNEQFF.

This clonotype was observed a single time. The CDR3 sequence is CASSEVGVPVLGQPQHF. The DNA of the CDR3 is TGTGCCAGCAGCGAAGTGGGCGTCCCGGTGTTAGGTCAGCCCCAGCATTTT. The chain combines TRBV4-2 with TRBJ1-5; D uncertain. This CDR3 is built from 17 residues. Germline V gene lookup returns CDR1 LGHNA and CDR2 YNFKEQ. V lost 5 bases and J 6 bases, leaving 23 bases between the germline ends.

V and J are TRBV20-1 and TRBJ2-7; D remains unclear. Trimming took off 3 bases at V and 6 bases at J, with 9 bases between the two ends. The CDR3 has 11 amino acids. Germline V lookup: CDR1 DFQATT, CDR2 SNEGSKA (reference sequence). The CDR3 bases are TGCAGTGCTAGGTTAGTAGGCGAGCAGTACTTC. Protein sequence: CSARLVGEQYF.

The table lists this clonotype with a few counts. V and J are TRBV29-1 and TRBJ2-7; maybe TRBD2 (7 bases). Germline V gene lookup returns CDR1 SQVTM and CDR2 ANQGSEA. The CDR3 length is 14 residues. The ends were cut back, 4 bases at V and 4 bases at J, with 17 bases in the middle. The CDR3 DNA reads TGCAGCGTTGTGGCGGGAGAGACAGGTTACGAGCAGTACTTC. This translates into CSVVAGETGYEQYF.

This clonotype was detected only a few times. The chain links TRBV29-1 to TRBJ2-7, with 7 bases matching TRBD1. In germline, CDR1 is SQVTM, CDR2 ANQGSEA. There are 13 residues in the CDR3. V lost 4 bases and J lost 0; bases outside the gene matches: 3. The CDR3 loop reads CSVVTGSSYEQYF. The CDR3 bases are TGCAGCGTTGTGACAGGGAGCTCCTACGAGCAGTACTTC.

The rearrangement joins TRBV20-1 to TRBJ1-6; 7 bases map to TRBD1. With 6 bases clipped from V and 6 bases from J, the junction kept 8 bases outside the gene matches. The length of the CDR3 is 14 residues. Germline values: CDR1 DFQATT, CDR2 SNEGSKA (reference sequence). DNA for the CDR3: TGCAGTGCCCAGGAGGGACAGCCTAATTCACCCCTCCACTTT. Translating it yields CSAQEGQPNSPLHF.

In nucleotides, the CDR3 is TGCAGCGCGTTGTGGGGAGGGGAGACCCAGTACTTC. Protein sequence: CSALWGGETQYF. The J gene is TRBJ2-5, the V gene TRBV29-1; 7 bases match TRBD2. Germline assignment: CDR1 SQVTM and CDR2 ANQGSEA. There are 12 residues in the CDR3. V lost 7 bases, J lost 5 bases, and 7 bases stayed unmatched.

The chain employs TRBV11-1 and TRBJ2-1; D unclear. This CDR3 region has 15 residues. Trimming removed 1 base from V and 1 base from J, with 8 bases in between. From germline, CDR1 is SGHAT and CDR2 FQDESV (reference sequence). The CDR3 here is CASSLDLISYNEQFF. The CDR3 nucleotides are TGTGCCAGCAGCTTAGACCTTATTTCCTACAATGAGCAGTTCTTC.

The genes are TRBV20-1 and TRBJ2-5; 8 bases match TRBD1. This CDR3 is built from 15 residues. V gave up 1 base and J gave up 2 bases; unmatched junction bases: 6. Germline V CDR1 and CDR2: DFQATT, SNEGSKA (reference sequence). CDR3 sequence: CSARGSDRDQETQYF. As DNA, the CDR3 is TGCAGTGCTAGAGGTTCGGACAGGGATCAAGAGACCCAGTACTTC.

The table lists this clonotype with a few counts. The genes are TRBV20-1 and TRBJ2-4, with TRBD2 identical over 7 bases. This CDR3 comprises 13 residues. CDR1 and CDR2 from the germline V gene are DFQATT and SNEGSKA (reference sequence). With 3 bases clipped from V and 8 bases from J, the junction kept 7 bases outside the gene matches. In DNA, the CDR3 is TGCAGTGCTAGGGGGGGAGGGGAAGACATTCAGTACTTC. Its translation is CSARGGGEDIQYF.

This clonotype has more than one count but fewer than ten. The rearrangement joins TRBV5-1 to TRBJ2-1, with TRBD2 matching over 11 bases. The CDR3 is 15 amino acids. V lost 6 bases to trimming and J lost 5 bases; unmatched junction nucleotides: 7. Germline CDR1 reads SGHRS; CDR2 reads YFSETQ. CDR3 sequence (DNA): TGCGCCAGCACGCGCTTGGGACTAGCGGACAATGAGCAGTTCTTC. Residues: CASTRLGLADNEQFF. Full variable domain (remainder filled in from reference TRBV5-1 and TRBJ2-1): KAGVTQTPRYLIKTRGQQVTLSCSPISGHRSVSWYQQTPGQGLQFLFEYFSETQRNKGNFPGRFSGRQFSNSRSEMNVSTLELGDSALYLCASTRLGLADNEQFFGPGTRLTVL.

This clonotype was recorded many times. The chain has TRBV7-9 and TRBJ2-7; no reliable D call. Trimming stripped 5 bases from V and 1 base from J, with 18 bases between. Germline CDR1 and CDR2: SEHNR and FQNEAQ (reference sequence). CDR3 length: 16 residues. CDR3 sequence reads: CASSPPWPAPSYEQYF. In DNA, the CDR3 is TGTGCCAGCAGCCCCCCCTGGCCAGCCCCGTCCTACGAGCAGTACTTC.

This clonotype was seen a few times. The chain combines TRBV6-5 with TRBJ2-1, with 9 nucleotides matching TRBD2. The CDR3 contains 15 residues. Germline V gene data show CDR1 as MNHEY and CDR2 as SVGAGI. The V and J ends lost 7 bases and 4 bases, in that order; junction bases with no gene match: 8. CDR3 coding DNA: TGTGCCAGCAAAAACTCGGGACTAGCTTACAATGAGCAGTTCTTC. It is translated as CASKNSGLAYNEQFF.

A few counts support this clonotype. V usage is TRBV4-1 and J usage is TRBJ2-1; 10 nucleotides agree with TRBD2. Germline V lookup: CDR1 MGHRA, CDR2 YSYEKL. The CDR3 contains 15 residues. V lost 5 bases and J lost 3; bases outside the gene matches: 4. In nucleotides, the CDR3 is TGCGCCAGCAGCGAAAGCGGGAGGGACTACAATGAGCAGTTCTTC. Translated, it gives CASSESGRDYNEQFF.